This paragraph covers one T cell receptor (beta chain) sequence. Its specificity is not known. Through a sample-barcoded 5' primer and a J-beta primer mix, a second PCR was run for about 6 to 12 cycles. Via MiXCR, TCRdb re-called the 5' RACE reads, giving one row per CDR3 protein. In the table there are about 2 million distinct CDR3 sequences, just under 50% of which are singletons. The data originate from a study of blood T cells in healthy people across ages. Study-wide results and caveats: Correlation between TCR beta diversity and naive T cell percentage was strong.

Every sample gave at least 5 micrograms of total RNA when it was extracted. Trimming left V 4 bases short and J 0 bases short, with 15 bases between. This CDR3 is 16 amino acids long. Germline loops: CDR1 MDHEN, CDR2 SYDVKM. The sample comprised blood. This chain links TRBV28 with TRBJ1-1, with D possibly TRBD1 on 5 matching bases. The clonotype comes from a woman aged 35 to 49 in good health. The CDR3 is CASSSRDGGMNTEAFF. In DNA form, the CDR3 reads TGTGCCAGCAGTTCCCGGGACGGGGGAATGAACACTGAAGCTTTCTTT.